This paragraph reports one TCR beta chain. Its antigen is currently unknown. These data originate in a study of beta chain features in type 1 diabetes. Study-level results: All four CD4+ subsets from Type 1 diabetes patients carried moderately but significantly shorter TCRB CDR3s. The naive, central memory and Treg TCRB repertoires looked more alike in patients than they did in healthy donors. Among type 1 diabetes patients, VDJ junctions had fewer insertions and more deletions.

Reverse transcription of all isolated RNA meant that expressed TCRB transcripts were sequenced. Clones were read by immunoSEQ multiplex PCR, and TCRdb kept only the in-frame ones, dropping some. The table shows about 700,000 clones, with about an eighth occurring only once. The length of the CDR3 is 12 residues. V was cut by 2 bases and J by 4 bases, with 8 bases left in between. Per germline, CDR1 SQVTM and CDR2 ANQGSEA. The authors sorted CD4+ naive, central memory, regulatory and stem cell-like memory cells via CD45RO/CCR7/CD25/CD127/CD95/CD27. Sequences were obtained from naive CD4+ T cells from blood. The chain couples TRBV29-1 to TRBJ1-2, with a weak D call TRBD1 (6 bases). The TCR originated in a man aged 18-30 years with type 1 diabetes. CDR3: CSVETGPYGYTF. The CDR3 DNA follows: TGCAGCGTTGAAACAGGGCCCTATGGCTACACCTTC.